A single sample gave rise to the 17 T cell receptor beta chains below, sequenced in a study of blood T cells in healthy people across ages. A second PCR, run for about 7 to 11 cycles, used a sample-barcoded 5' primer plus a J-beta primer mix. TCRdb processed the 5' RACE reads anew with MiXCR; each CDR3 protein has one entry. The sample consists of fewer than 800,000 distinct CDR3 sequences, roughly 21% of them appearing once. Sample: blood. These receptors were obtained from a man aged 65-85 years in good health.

The CDR3 protein is CASSFRGGASYEQYF. The CDR3 nucleotides are TGTGCCAGCAGCTTTAGAGGGGGAGCTTCCTACGAGCAGTACTTC. The gene calls are TRBV7-2 and TRBJ2-7; D perhaps matches TRBD1 (6 bases). CDR1 and CDR2 (germline): SGHTA, FQGNSA. V was clipped by 3 bases and J by 1 base, with 13 bases between them. There are 15 residues in the CDR3.

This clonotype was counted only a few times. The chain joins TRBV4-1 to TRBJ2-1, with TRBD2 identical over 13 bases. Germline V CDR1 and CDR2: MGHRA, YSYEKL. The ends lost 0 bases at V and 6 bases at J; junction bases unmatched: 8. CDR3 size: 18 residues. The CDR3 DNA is TGCGCCAGCAGCCAAGATCCCGGGACTAGCGGGGAAGGCAATGAGCAGTTCTTC. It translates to CASSQDPGTSGEGNEQFF.

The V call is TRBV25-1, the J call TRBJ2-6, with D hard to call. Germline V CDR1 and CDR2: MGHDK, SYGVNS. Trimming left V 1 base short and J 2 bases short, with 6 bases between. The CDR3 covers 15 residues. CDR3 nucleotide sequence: TGTGCCAGCAGTGAATCACAGACTGGGGCCAACGTCCTGACTTTC. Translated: CASSESQTGANVLTF.

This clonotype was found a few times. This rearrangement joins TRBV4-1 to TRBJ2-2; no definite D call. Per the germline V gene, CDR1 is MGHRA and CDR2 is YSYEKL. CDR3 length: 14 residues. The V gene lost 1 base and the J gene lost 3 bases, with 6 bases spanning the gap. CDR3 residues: CASSQVRYTGELFF. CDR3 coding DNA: TGCGCCAGCAGCCAAGTACGGTACACCGGGGAGCTGTTTTTT.

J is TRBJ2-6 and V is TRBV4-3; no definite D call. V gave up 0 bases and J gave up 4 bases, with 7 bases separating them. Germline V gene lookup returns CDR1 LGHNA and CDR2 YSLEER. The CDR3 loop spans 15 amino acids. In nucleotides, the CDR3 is TGCGCCAGCAGCCAAGACAGGTTGGGGGCCAACGTCCTGACTTTC. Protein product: CASSQDRLGANVLTF.

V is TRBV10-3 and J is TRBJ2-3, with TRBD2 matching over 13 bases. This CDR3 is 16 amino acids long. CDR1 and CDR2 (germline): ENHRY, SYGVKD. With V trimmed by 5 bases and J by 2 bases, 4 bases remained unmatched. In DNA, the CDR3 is TGTGCCATCAGTTGGACTAGCGGGAGTCCCACAGATACGCAGTATTTT. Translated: CAISWTSGSPTDTQYF.

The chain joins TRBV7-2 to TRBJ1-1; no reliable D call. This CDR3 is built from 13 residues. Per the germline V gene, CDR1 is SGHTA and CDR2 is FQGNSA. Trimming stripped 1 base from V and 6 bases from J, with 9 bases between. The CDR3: CASSLGRVAEAFF. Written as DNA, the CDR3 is TGTGCCAGCAGCTTAGGTAGGGTGGCTGAAGCTTTCTTT. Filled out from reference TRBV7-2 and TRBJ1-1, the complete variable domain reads GAGVSQSPSNKVTEKGKDVELRCDPISGHTALYWYRQSLGQGLEFLIYFQGNSAPDKSGLPSDRFSAERTGGSVSTLTIQRTQQEDSAVYLCASSLGRVAEAFFGQGTRLTVV.

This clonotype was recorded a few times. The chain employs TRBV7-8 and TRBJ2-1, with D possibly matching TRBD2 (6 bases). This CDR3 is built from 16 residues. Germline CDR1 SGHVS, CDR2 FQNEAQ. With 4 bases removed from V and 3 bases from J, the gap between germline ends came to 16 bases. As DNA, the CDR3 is TGTGCCAGCAGCTCGGGACGGGACTCTTACTACAATGAGCAGTTCTTC. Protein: CASSSGRDSYYNEQFF.

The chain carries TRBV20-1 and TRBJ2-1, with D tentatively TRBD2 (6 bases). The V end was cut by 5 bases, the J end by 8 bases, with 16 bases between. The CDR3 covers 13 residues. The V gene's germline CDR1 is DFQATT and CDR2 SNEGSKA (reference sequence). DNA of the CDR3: TGCAGTGCTTTTGCGGGATCGTTCGATGAGCAGTTCTTC. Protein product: CSAFAGSFDEQFF.

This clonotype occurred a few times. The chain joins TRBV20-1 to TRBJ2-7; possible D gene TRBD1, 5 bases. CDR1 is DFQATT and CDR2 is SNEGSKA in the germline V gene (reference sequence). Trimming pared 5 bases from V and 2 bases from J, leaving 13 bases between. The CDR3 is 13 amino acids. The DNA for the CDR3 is TGCAGTGCTCGATTAAGGGGCACCTACGAGCAGTACTTC. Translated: CSARLRGTYEQYF.

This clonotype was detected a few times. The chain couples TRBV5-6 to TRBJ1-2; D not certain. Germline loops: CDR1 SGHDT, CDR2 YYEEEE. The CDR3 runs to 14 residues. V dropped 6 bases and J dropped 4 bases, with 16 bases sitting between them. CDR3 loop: CASKVEGSGYGYTF. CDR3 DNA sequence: TGTGCCAGCAAGGTTGAGGGTAGCGGCTATGGCTACACCTTC.

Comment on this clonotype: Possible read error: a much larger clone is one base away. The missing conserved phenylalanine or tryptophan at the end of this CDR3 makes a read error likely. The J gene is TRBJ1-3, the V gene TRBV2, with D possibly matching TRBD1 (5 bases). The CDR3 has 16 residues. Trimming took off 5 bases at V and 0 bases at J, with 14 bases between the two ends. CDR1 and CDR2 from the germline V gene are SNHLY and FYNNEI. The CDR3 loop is CASSPLGLSSGNTIYL. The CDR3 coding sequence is TGTGCCAGCAGTCCTCTGGGACTGAGCTCTGGAAACACCATATATCTT.

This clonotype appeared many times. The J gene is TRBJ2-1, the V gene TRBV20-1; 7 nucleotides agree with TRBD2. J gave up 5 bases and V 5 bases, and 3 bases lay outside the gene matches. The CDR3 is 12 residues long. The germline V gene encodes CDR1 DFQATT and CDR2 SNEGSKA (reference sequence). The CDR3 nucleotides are TGCAGTGCTTCTAGCGGAAACAATGAGCAGTTCTTC. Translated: CSASSGNNEQFF.

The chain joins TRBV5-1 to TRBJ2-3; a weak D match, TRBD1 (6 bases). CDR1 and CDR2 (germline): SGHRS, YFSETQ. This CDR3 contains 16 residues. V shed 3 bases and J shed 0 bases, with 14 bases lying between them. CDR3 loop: CASSSPGDSSTDTQYF. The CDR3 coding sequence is TGCGCCAGCAGCTCACCAGGGGATTCTAGCACAGATACGCAGTATTTT.

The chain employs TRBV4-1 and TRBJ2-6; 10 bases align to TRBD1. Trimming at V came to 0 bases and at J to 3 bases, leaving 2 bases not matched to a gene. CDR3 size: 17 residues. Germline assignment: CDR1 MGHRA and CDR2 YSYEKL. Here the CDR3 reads CASSQEGTGDGANVLTF. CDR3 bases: TGCGCCAGCAGCCAAGAAGGGACAGGGGATGGGGCCAACGTCCTGACTTTC.

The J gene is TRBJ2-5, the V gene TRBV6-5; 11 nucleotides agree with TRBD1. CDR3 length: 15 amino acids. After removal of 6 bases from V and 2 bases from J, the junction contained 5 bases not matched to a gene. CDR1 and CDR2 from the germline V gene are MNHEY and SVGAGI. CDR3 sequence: CASRGQGAGQETQYF. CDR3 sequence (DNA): TGTGCCAGCAGAGGACAGGGGGCCGGGCAAGAGACCCAGTACTTC.

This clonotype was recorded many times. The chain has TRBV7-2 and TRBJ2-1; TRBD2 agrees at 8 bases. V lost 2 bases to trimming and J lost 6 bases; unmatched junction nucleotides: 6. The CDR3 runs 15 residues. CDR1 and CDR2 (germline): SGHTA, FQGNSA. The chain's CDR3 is CASSLNSGGGNEQFF. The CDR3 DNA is TGTGCCAGCAGCTTAAATTCGGGGGGGGGCAATGAGCAGTTCTTC.